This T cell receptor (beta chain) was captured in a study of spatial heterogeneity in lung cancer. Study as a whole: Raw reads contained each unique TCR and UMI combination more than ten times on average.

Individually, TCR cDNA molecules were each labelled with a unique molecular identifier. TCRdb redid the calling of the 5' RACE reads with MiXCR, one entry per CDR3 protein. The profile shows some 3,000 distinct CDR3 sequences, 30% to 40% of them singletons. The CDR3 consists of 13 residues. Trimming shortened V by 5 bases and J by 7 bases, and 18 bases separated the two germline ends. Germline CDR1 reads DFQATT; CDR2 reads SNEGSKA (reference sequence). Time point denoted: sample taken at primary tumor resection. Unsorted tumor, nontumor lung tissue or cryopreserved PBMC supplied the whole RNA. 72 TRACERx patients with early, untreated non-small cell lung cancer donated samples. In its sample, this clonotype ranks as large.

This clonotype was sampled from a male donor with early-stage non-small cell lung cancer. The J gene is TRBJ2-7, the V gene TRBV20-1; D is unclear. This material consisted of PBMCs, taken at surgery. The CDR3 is CSAHPAYHDEQYF. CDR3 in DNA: TGCAGTGCTCACCCAGCCTATCACGATGAGCAGTACTTC.